The 13 T cell receptor beta chains reported below all come from one sample, sequenced in a study of cytomegalovirus exposure and HLA in healthy donors. Researchers ran the PCR with 60 Vbeta and 13 Jbeta primers. The table came from immunoSEQ multiplex PCR; TCRdb's copy has only in-frame clones and leaves some out. The table shows over 85,000 clones, with approximately 7.7% occurring only once. The sequenced material came from PBMCs. The receptors stem from a man aged 45-65 years in good health and CMV-seronegative.

The chain links TRBV5-1 to TRBJ2-2; weak D call: TRBD1 (6 bases). The CDR3 is 15 amino acids. Germline CDR1 SGHRS, CDR2 YFSETQ. Trimming shortened V by 4 bases and J by 5 bases, and 15 bases separated the two germline ends. CDR3 region: CASSQRQVGTGELFF. Written as DNA, the CDR3 is TGCGCCAGCAGCCAAAGACAGGTTGGGACCGGGGAGCTGTTTTTT.

The chain links TRBV19 to TRBJ2-3, with TRBD2 identical over 7 bases. The germline V gene has CDR1 LNHDA and CDR2 SQIVND (reference sequence). Trimming cost V 3 bases and J 2 bases; bases outside gene matches: 11. The CDR3 runs 17 residues. For the CDR3, the DNA is TGTGCCAGTAGTATTTCGTCGGGAGGAACCCTCACAGATACGCAGTATTTT. It yields the protein CASSISSGGTLTDTQYF.

This clone was recorded a few times. V usage is TRBV6-1 and J usage is TRBJ1-4; 9 bases fit TRBD1. The CDR3 consists of 16 residues. V gave up 0 bases and J gave up 6 bases; unmatched junction bases: 5. Germline V lookup: CDR1 MNHNS, CDR2 SASEGT. This CDR3 reads CASSEAGGTGYEKLFF. The CDR3 coding sequence is TGTGCCAGCAGTGAAGCGGGGGGGACAGGGTATGAAAAACTGTTTTTT.

This clone was found a few times. This chain connects TRBV4-1 to TRBJ1-1, with D unresolved. V lost 2 bases and J lost 4, with 11 bases in between. This CDR3 is 14 amino acids long. The germline V gene encodes CDR1 MGHRA and CDR2 YSYEKL. This CDR3 is CASSQRGFGTEAFF. In DNA form, the CDR3 reads TGCGCCAGCAGCCAAAGAGGGTTTGGCACTGAAGCTTTCTTT.

A word on this clone: Other DNA variants within this sample encode the same CDR3. The chain links TRBV9 to TRBJ2-2, with 7 bases lining up with TRBD1. The CDR3 has 17 amino acids. The V gene end was trimmed by 0 bases and the J gene end by 5 bases; junction bases not matched to a gene: 10. The germline gives CDR1 SGDLS, CDR2 YYNGEE. CDR3 DNA sequence: TGTGCCAGCAGCGTAGATATAAGGGGGCTCACGACCGGGGAGCTGTTTTTT. The encoded protein is CASSVDIRGLTTGELFF. The full variable domain, rest sourced from reference TRBV9 and TRBJ2-2, is DSGVTQTPKHLITATGQRVTLRCSPRSGDLSVYWYQQSLDQGLQFLIQYYNGEERAKGNILERFSAQQFPDLHSELNLSSLELGDSALYFCASSVDIRGLTTGELFFGEGSRLTVL.

In this sample, this clone turned up a few times. CDR3 nucleotide sequence: TGTGCCAGCAGCCTGGCTCAGGGTGAAGCTTTCTTT. Protein sequence: CASSLAQGEAFF. This rearrangement joins TRBV13 to TRBJ1-1; perhaps TRBD1 as D (5 bases). Trimming removed 5 bases at V and 7 bases at J, with 11 bases between. The CDR3 sequence is 12 residues long. Germline V CDR1 and CDR2: PRHDT, FYEKMQ (reference sequence). Combining the CDR3 with reference TRBV13 and TRBJ1-1 gives the whole variable domain AAGVIQSPRHLIKEKRETATLKCYPIPRHDTVYWYQQGPGQDPQFLISFYEKMQSDKGSIPDRFSAQQFSDYHSELNMSSLELGDSALYFCASSLAQGEAFFGQGTRLTVV.

V gene TRBV29-1 combines with J gene TRBJ2-7; 8 nucleotides align to TRBD1. The CDR3 spans 13 residues. CDR1 and CDR2 from the germline V gene are SQVTM and ANQGSEA. V was pared by 3 bases and J by 6 bases, with 7 bases of the junction left unmatched. In DNA, the CDR3 is TGCAGCGTTGATCACGGCAGGGGGCTCGAGCAGTACTTC. It encodes CSVDHGRGLEQYF.

This clone was seen more than once but under ten times. The genes are TRBV10-1 and TRBJ2-3, with D unclear. The CDR3 consists of 14 residues. V was trimmed by 3 bases and J by 3 bases, leaving 10 bases between them. CDR1 WNHNN and CDR2 SYGVQD come from the germline V gene (reference sequence). CDR3 loop: CASSDSGSTDTQYF. DNA of the CDR3: TGCGCCAGCAGTGATTCGGGTAGTACAGATACGCAGTATTTT.

This clone came up a few times. Here the CDR3 DNA reads TGTGCCAGCAGCCCGGGGGAAGGGAACACCGGGGAGCTGTTTTTT. Translated, it gives CASSPGEGNTGELFF. The chain couples TRBV7-2 to TRBJ2-2; tentative D call: TRBD2 (6 bases). Between the trimmed V and J ends, which lost 5 bases and 1 base, there was a span of 11 bases. This CDR3 has 15 amino acids. Germline V gene data show CDR1 as SGHTA and CDR2 as FQGNSA.

This clone has just a few counts. The CDR3 region has the DNA TGTGCCAGCAGTACGGACAGTAACACTGAAGCTTTCTTT. Translation: CASSTDSNTEAFF. The rearrangement joins TRBV7-3 to TRBJ1-1, with D perhaps matching TRBD1 (6 bases). Trimming removed 6 bases from V and 2 bases from J, with 10 bases in between. The CDR3 totals 13 residues. From germline, CDR1 is SGHTA and CDR2 FQGTGA.

This sequence joins TRBV7-9 and TRBJ2-3, with D perhaps TRBD1 (5 bases). The CDR3 extends over 15 amino acids. Germline V lookup: CDR1 SEHNR, CDR2 FQNEAQ (reference sequence). With 2 bases removed from V and 1 base from J, the gap between germline ends came to 10 bases. CDR3 sequence: CASSLRGLGTDTQYF. CDR3 DNA: TGTGCCAGCAGCTTAAGGGGCCTAGGCACAGATACGCAGTATTTT.

This clone was found a few times. This chain connects TRBV30 to TRBJ1-1, with TRBD1 matching over 9 bases. Germline assignment: CDR1 GTSNPN and CDR2 SVGIG (reference sequence). V lost 5 bases and J lost 3; bases outside the gene matches: 1. The CDR3 has 12 residues. The CDR3 nucleotides read TGTGCCTGGTACAGGGGGCACACTGAAGCTTTCTTT. This codes for CAWYRGHTEAFF.

This chain uses TRBV5-8 with TRBJ2-7, with D maybe TRBD2 (6 bases). V was clipped by 0 bases and J by 5 bases, with 15 bases between them. This CDR3 comprises 15 residues. Germline values: CDR1 SGHTS, CDR2 YDEGEE. The CDR3 is CASSLGLVSYDEQYF. The DNA of the CDR3 is TGTGCCAGCAGCTTGGGACTAGTTTCATATGACGAGCAGTACTTC. Full variable domain (remainder filled in from reference TRBV5-8 and TRBJ2-7): EAGVTQSPTHLIKTRGQQATLRCSPISGHTSVYWYQQALGLGLQFLLWYDEGEERNRGNFPPRFSGRQFPNYSSELNVNALELEDSALYLCASSLGLVSYDEQYFGPGTRLTVT.